This TCR beta chain was identified in a study of beta chain features in type 1 diabetes listed by TCRdb under 2018. With regard to the full study: Mean age, gender distribution, total cell number and subset yield did not differ between patients and healthy donors. The study compared TCRB repertoires of sorted circulating CD4+ T cell subsets between recently diagnosed type 1 diabetes patients and matched healthy donors. A total of 85 million to 140 million sorted cells were examined across all samples, and the number of cells per subset was strongly correlated with RNA yield. Whereas all 30 or so donors provided naive and central memory subsets, regulatory and stem cell-like memory subsets were isolated from just 8 patients and about 8 healthy donors. Study-wide findings and limitations: Naive, central memory and regulatory TCRB repertoires appeared more similar among patients than among healthy donors. Sequencing cDNA rather than genomic DNA could over-represent highly expressing activated cells, although activation and CD3 levels did not differ between groups. PCR may preferentially amplify shorter templates, but because patient and control samples were amplified and corrected together, any resulting skew would affect both groups equally. In all four CD4+ subsets, TCRB CDR3 length was moderately but significantly shorter in type 1 diabetes patients. Fewer insertions and more nucleotide deletions at VDJ recombination sites were observed in patients with type 1 diabetes, implying thymic rearrangement abnormalities. Only small numbers of individuals were included in the HLA sub-analyses, which left unresolved whether HLA type had any influence on TCRB rearrangement.

All of the isolated RNA was reverse transcribed with the High Capacity cDNA Reverse Transcription Kit, so expressed TCRB transcripts were sequenced. Deep immunoSEQ sequencing was performed on naive, central memory and regulatory T cell samples, with an average of around 3.4 million total reads per sample. Sorted cells were lysed in RLT buffer, and RNA was extracted using DNase-treated RNeasy Micro or Mini kits according to cell number. To prevent cross-contamination, each cell subset was processed individually, whereas patient and healthy donor samples were processed jointly. The immunoSEQ multiplex PCR was used to amplify TCRB sequences from cDNA, generating 87-bp fragments that spanned the CDR3 region. The amplicons were sequenced using the Illumina HiSeq platform. On the study's bioinformatics: PCR bias was corrected computationally using synthetic template baselines, and reads within Hamming distance 2 were collapsed, with unmergeable singletons discarded. Reads were aligned against IMGT to assign V, D and J genes, CDR3 length and insertions or deletions at six rearrangement sites. Within each subset, clonotype counts were normalized to sorted cell number, and only after that were true diversity and Gini coefficients computed with the tcR R package. The overlap coefficient, calculated on TCRB nucleotide sequences, was used to measure repertoire sharing. This is the immuneACCESS table as TCRdb keeps it, with only in-frame sequences that have V and J called. A part of the clones is gone; compared with another copy, unresolved V genes explain less than half, and the rest is unexplained. V and J calls and clone size are as listed in that table; D and trimming were resolved from the DNA. In this sample the table shows 150,000 to 170,000 clones, under 9.5% of which occur a single time. The ten largest make up nearly 0.65% of the sample.

Germline trimming: 4 bases from V, 2 bases from J; junction bases outside gene matches: 4. The CDR3 measures 14 amino acids from cysteine to phenylalanine. Of all the DNA, just the CDR3 is kept, 42 bases in frame from base 1. CDR1 and CDR2 (SGHRS, YFSETQ) derive from the germline V gene. Each donor gave one peripheral blood draw, approximately 100 mL on average, collected into heparinised tubes. A BD FACSAria II was used to sort naive, central memory, regulatory and stem cell-like memory CD4+ T cells with a panel that included CD45RO, CCR7, CD25, CD127, CD95 and CD27. A purity above 98% was achieved for all sorted populations. Right away, PBMCs were isolated by Lymphoprep density gradient centrifugation and were stained directly, with no culture step. Samples were stained and sorted in pairs, with one healthy donor and one patient per experiment, so that batch effects were minimized. This clone was observed a handful of times. The antigen it recognizes is unknown. Per-base quality was not reported, and no clone a single base away is much larger than it.

This TCR was sampled from a man aged 18 to 29 in good health. Sequencing input: central memory CD4+ T cells from blood. The sequence links TRBV5-1 to TRBJ1-1; a stretch of 8 junction bases matches TRBD1. The CDR3 region: CASSDTGGNTEAFF. The nucleotide sequence is given as TGCGCCAGCAGCGACACAGGGGGTAACACTGAAGCTTTCTTT.